These 8 T cell receptor beta chains share one sample of origin, sequenced in a study of identical twins. TCRdb re-called the 5' RACE reads through MiXCR, storing one row per CDR3 protein. Among 690,000 or so distinct CDR3 sequences, less than 10% were seen once, and the ten largest hold 0.85% to 1%. The same sample was also used in a study of yellow fever vaccine responses in identical twins.

Sequencing input: PBMCs. Source of these receptors: a young woman in good health.

This clonotype appeared a few times. This chain joins TRBV6-2 or TRBV6-3 and TRBJ2-5; D is uncertain. Trimming took 5 bases from V and 5 from J, leaving 9 bases between them. The CDR3 is made up of 12 amino acids. The germline V gene encodes CDR1 MNHEY and CDR2 SVGEGT. DNA of the CDR3: TGTGCCAGCAGTGACCCTGTGGAGACCCAGTACTTC. Protein product: CASSDPVETQYF.

V is TRBV6-2 or TRBV6-3 and J is TRBJ2-5; 12 bases agree with TRBD2. This CDR3 region has 18 residues. Germline V CDR1 and CDR2: MNHEY, SVGEGT. The V segment lost 6 bases and the J segment 1 base; nucleotides outside the gene matches: 12. DNA for the CDR3: TGTGCCAGCAGCAACAACAGACTAGCGGGAGCGACCCAAGAGACCCAGTACTTC. Translating gives CASSNNRLAGATQETQYF.

This chain joins TRBV10-3 and TRBJ2-6; maybe TRBD1 (6 bases). The CDR3 is 18 residues long. Trimming removed 4 bases at V and 7 bases at J, with 23 bases between. Germline values: CDR1 ENHRY, CDR2 SYGVKD. In nucleotides, the CDR3 is TGTGCCATCAGTGGAGGGGGTGGCGGACCTGTGGGCGCCAACGTCCTGACTTTC. It specifies CAISGGGGGPVGANVLTF.

This clonotype was recorded many times. This chain links TRBV3-1 with TRBJ1-2; possible D gene TRBD1, 5 bases. The CDR3 sequence is 15 residues long. Trimming shortened V by 1 base and J by 3 bases, and 12 bases separated the two germline ends. Per germline, CDR1 LGHDT and CDR2 YNNKEL (reference sequence). The CDR3 coding sequence is TGTGCCAGCAGCCAAGCCGGGGGGGTTGACTATGGCTACACCTTC. Translation: CASSQAGGVDYGYTF.

This clonotype was detected a few times. V is TRBV19 and J is TRBJ2-3, with D perhaps TRBD2 (6 bases). The CDR3 length is 16 residues. V was pared by 5 bases and J by 2 bases, with 17 bases between. CDR1 is LNHDA, CDR2 SQIVND, per germline (reference sequence). The CDR3 DNA sequence: TGTGCCAGTAGTGTCGGGACTCTCTTATACACAGATACGCAGTATTTT. This encodes CASSVGTLLYTDTQYF.

This clonotype has more than one count but fewer than ten. The chain is built from TRBV20-1 and TRBJ2-7; TRBD1 is a possible D gene (5 bases). V was cut by 3 bases and J by 4 bases, with 16 bases left in between. CDR3 size: 14 residues. CDR1 DFQATT and CDR2 SNEGSKA come from the germline V gene (reference sequence). CDR3 residues: CSASVATDSYEQYF. The CDR3 DNA sequence: TGCAGTGCTAGTGTCGCGACAGATTCTTACGAGCAGTACTTC.

This clonotype was observed a few times. The chain employs TRBV10-3 and TRBJ2-6; the D gene is possibly TRBD1 (5 bases). Germline V gene sequence: CDR1 ENHRY, CDR2 SYGVKD. V was cut by 5 bases and J by 0 bases, with 8 bases left in between. There are 15 residues in the CDR3. The CDR3 DNA is TGTGCCATCAGTCCAGGGTTCTCTGGGGCCAACGTCCTGACTTTC. It specifies CAISPGFSGANVLTF.

The chain recombines TRBV10-3 with TRBJ1-2; D unclear. In germline, CDR1 is ENHRY, CDR2 SYGVKD. Trimming left V 4 bases short and J 7 bases short, with 13 bases between. The CDR3 is 13 amino acids. CDR3 coding DNA: TGTGCCATCAGTGGGGCCGGCCCCAGTGGCTACACCTTC. Its translation: CAISGAGPSGYTF.